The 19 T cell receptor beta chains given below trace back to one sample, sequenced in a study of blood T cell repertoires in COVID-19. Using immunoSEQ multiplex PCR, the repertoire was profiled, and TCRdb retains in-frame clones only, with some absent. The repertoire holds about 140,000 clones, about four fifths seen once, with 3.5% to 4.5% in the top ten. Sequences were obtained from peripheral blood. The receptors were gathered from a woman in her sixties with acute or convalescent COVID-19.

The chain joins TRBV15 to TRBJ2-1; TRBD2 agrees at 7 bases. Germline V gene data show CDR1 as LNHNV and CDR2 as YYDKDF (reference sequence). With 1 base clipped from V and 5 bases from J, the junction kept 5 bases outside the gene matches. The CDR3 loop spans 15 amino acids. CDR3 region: CATSRGREAHNEQFF. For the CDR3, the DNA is TGTGCCACCAGCAGAGGTCGGGAGGCCCACAATGAGCAGTTCTTC.

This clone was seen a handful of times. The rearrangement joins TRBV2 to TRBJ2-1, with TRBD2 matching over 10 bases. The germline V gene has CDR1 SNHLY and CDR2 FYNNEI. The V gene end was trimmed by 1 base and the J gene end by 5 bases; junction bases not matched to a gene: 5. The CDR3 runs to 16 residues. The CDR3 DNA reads TGTGCCAGCAGTGAAGAACCTAGCGGGAGACACAATGAGCAGTTCTTC. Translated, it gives CASSEEPSGRHNEQFF.

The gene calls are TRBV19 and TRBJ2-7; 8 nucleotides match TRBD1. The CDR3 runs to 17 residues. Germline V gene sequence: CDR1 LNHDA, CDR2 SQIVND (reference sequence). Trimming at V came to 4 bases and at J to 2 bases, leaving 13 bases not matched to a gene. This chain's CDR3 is CASSRGTGTGFTYEQYF. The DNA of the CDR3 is TGTGCCAGTAGTAGGGGAACCGGGACAGGTTTTACCTACGAGCAGTACTTC.

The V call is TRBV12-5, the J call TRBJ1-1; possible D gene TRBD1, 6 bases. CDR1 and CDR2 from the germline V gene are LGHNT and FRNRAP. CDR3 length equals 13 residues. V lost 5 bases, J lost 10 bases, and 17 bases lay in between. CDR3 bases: TGTGCTAGTGGTCCCGGACAGACTACGGCAGCTTTCTTT. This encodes CASGPGQTTAAFF.

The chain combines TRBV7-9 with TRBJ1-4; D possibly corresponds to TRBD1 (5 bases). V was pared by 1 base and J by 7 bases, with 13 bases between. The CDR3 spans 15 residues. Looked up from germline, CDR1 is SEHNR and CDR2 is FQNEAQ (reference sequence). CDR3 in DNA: TGTGCCAGCAGCTTAGACAGGATAAGTAGTGAAAAACTGTTTTTT. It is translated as CASSLDRISSEKLFF.

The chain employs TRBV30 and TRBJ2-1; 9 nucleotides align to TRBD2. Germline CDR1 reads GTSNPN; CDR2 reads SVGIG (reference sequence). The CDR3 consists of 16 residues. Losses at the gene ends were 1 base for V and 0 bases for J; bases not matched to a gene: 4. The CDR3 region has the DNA TGTGCCTGGAGTGGGCTAGCGGGAAGCTCCTACAATGAGCAGTTCTTC. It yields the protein CAWSGLAGSSYNEQFF.

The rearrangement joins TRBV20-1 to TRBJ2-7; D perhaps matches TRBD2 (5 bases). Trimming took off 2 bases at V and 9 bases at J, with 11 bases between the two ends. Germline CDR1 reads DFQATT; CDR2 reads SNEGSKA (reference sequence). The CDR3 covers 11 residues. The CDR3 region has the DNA TGCAGTGCTAGATCCGGGGATGCGCAGTACTTC. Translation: CSARSGDAQYF.

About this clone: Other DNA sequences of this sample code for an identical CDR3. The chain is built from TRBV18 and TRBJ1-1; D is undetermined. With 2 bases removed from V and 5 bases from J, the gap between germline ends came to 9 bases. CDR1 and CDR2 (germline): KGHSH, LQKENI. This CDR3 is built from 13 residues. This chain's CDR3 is CASSPGRETEAFF. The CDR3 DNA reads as TGTGCCAGCTCACCAGGGCGGGAAACTGAAGCTTTCTTT.

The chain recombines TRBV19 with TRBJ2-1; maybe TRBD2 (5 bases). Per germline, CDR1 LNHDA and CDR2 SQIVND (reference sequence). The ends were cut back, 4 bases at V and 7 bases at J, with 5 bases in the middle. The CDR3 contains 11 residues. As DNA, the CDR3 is TGTGCCAGTAGTAGAGGGAATGAGCAGTTCTTC. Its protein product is CASSRGNEQFF.

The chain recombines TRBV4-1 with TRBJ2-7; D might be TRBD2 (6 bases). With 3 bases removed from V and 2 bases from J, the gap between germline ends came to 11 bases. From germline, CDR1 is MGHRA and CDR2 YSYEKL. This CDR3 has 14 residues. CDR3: CASSHPGDTYEQYF. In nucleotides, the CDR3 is TGCGCCAGCAGCCATCCGGGGGATACCTACGAGCAGTACTTC.

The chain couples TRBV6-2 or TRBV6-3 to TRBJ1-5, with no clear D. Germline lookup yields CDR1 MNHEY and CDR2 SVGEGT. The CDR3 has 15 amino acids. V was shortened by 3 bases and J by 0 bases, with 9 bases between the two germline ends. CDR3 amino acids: CASSYARYSNQPQHF. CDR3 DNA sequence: TGTGCCAGCAGTTATGCCAGATATAGCAATCAGCCCCAGCATTTT.

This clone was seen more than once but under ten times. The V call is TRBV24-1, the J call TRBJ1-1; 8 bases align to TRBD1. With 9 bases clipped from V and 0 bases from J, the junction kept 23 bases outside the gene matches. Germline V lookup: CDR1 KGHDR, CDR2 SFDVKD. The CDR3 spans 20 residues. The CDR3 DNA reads TGTGCCACCCCGAGACTTGGGCAGGGGGCACTCGTTCAAATGAACACTGAAGCTTTCTTT. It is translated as CATPRLGQGALVQMNTEAFF.

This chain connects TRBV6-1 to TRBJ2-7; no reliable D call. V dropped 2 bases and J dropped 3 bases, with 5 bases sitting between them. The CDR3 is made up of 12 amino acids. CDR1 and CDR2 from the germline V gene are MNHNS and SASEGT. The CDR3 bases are TGTGCCAGCAGTGAACTGAGCTACGAGCAGTACTTC. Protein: CASSELSYEQYF.

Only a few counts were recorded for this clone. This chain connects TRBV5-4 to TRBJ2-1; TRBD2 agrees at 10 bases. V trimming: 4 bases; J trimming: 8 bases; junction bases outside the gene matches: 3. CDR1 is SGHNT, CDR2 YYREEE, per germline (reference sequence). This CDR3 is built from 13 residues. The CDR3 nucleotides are TGTGCCAGCAGCCCTAGCGGGAGCTATGAGCAGTTCTTC. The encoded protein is CASSPSGSYEQFF.

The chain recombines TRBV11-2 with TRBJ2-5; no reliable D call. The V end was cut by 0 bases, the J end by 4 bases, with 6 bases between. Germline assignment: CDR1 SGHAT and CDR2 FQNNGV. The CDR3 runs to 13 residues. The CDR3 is CASSLDSRETQYF. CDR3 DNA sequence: TGTGCCAGCAGCTTAGACTCGCGAGAGACCCAGTACTTC.

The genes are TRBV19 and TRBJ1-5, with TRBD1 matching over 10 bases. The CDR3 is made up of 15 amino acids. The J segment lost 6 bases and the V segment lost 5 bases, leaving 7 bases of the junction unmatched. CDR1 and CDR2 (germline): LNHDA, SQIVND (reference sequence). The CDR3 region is CASSAGQGRGQPQHF. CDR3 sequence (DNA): TGTGCCAGTAGTGCGGGACAGGGGAGGGGTCAGCCCCAGCATTTT.

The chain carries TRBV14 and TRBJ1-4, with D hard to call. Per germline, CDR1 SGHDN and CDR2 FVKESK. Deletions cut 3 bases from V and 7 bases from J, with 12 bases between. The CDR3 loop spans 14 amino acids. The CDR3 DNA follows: TGTGCCAGCAGCCAGTCAGGTTTTGCTGAAAAACTGTTTTTT. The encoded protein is CASSQSGFAEKLFF. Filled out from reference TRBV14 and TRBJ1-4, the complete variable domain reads EAGVTQFPSHSVIEKGQTVTLRCDPISGHDNLYWYRRVMGKEIKFLLHFVKESKQDESGMPNNRFLAERTGGTYSTLKVQPAELEDSGVYFCASSQSGFAEKLFFGSGTQLSVL.

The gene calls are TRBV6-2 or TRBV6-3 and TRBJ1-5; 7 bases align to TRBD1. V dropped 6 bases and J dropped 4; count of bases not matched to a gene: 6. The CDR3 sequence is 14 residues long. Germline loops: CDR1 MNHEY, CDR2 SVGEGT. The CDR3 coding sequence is TGTGCCAGCAGCCCGACAGGGCTTAATCAGCCCCAGCATTTT. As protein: CASSPTGLNQPQHF.

The chain's CDR3 is CASSQGRGTEAFF. For the CDR3, the DNA is TGTGCCAGTAGTCAGGGCAGGGGCACTGAAGCTTTCTTT. The V call is TRBV19, the J call TRBJ1-1; D might be TRBD1 (6 bases). Germline CDR1 reads LNHDA; CDR2 reads SQIVND (reference sequence). CDR3 length: 13 amino acids. V was clipped by 5 bases and J by 4 bases, with 11 bases between them.